Each of the 23 T cell receptor beta chains below was sequenced from the same sample in a study of read filtering for tumor transcriptome and immune sequencing. From 300 to 450 ng of RNA, a library with molecular barcoded alpha/delta and beta/gamma adaptors was made. TCRdb analysed the reads with MiXCR anew, one entry per CDR3 protein. The sample lists roughly 90,000 distinct CDR3 sequences, around a fifth occurring once. The material sequenced was a population of CD138-negative cells sorted from bone marrow. These receptor sequences come from a donor over 35 with multiple myeloma.

The rearrangement uses TRBV19 and TRBJ2-7; 11 positions agree with TRBD1. The germline gives CDR1 LNHDA, CDR2 SQIVND (reference sequence). This CDR3 has 14 amino acids. V was clipped by 5 bases and J by 3 bases; unmatched bases: 3. The CDR3 spells CASSSGTGGYEQYF. For the CDR3, the DNA is TGTGCCAGTAGTTCCGGGACAGGGGGCTACGAGCAGTACTTC.

This clonotype came up many times. The rearrangement uses TRBV28 and TRBJ2-7; D perhaps matches TRBD1 (7 bases). Germline V gene data show CDR1 as MDHEN and CDR2 as SYDVKM. Trimming took 2 bases from V and 3 from J, leaving 11 bases between them. There are 14 residues in the CDR3. CDR3 in amino acids: CASSLPQGGYEQYF. CDR3 in DNA: TGTGCCAGCAGTTTACCGCAGGGGGGCTACGAGCAGTACTTC.

In this sample, this clonotype turned up many times. The V gene is TRBV7-9, the J gene TRBJ2-2; D is ambiguous. The CDR3 loop spans 11 amino acids. Germline CDR1 is SEHNR and CDR2 is FQNEAQ (reference sequence). Trimming removed 6 bases at V and 4 bases at J, with 3 bases between. The CDR3: CASRSTGELFF. The CDR3 DNA follows: TGTGCCAGCAGGAGCACCGGGGAGCTGTTTTTT.

To note about this clonotype: With a much larger clone just one base away, this may be a read error. The chain recombines TRBV7-2 with TRBJ2-1, with 7 bases fitting TRBD2. Germline loops: CDR1 SGHTA, CDR2 FQGNSA. CDR3 length: 15 amino acids. The CDR3 region is CACSSPGGTYNEQFF. In DNA, the CDR3 is TGTGCCTGCAGCTCCCCGGGGGGAACTTACAATGAGCAGTTCTTC.

V gene TRBV7-3 combines with J gene TRBJ1-1, with D hard to call. The germline gives CDR1 SGHTA, CDR2 FQGTGA. This CDR3 contains 15 residues. V lost 1 base and J 1 base, leaving 10 bases between the germline ends. CDR3 sequence reads: CASSLIQAGNTEAFF. The CDR3 DNA is TGTGCCAGCAGCTTAATCCAGGCGGGGAACACTGAAGCTTTCTTT.

The J gene is TRBJ1-1, the V gene TRBV6-1, with 9 bases matching TRBD1. This CDR3 spans 15 amino acids. Germline CDR1 reads MNHNS; CDR2 reads SASEGT. Germline trimming cut 4 bases from V and 3 bases from J; bases unmatched to any gene: 6. The CDR3 is CASSGPGQGDTEAFF. The CDR3 DNA reads as TGTGCCAGCAGTGGCCCGGGACAGGGAGACACTGAAGCTTTCTTT.

About this clonotype itself: An end of the junction does not agree with germline; a read error may underlie this. V usage is TRBV7-7 and J usage is TRBJ2-3; perhaps TRBD1 as D (6 bases). CDR1 and CDR2 (germline): SSHAT, FNYEAQ (reference sequence). This CDR3 comprises 15 residues. For the CDR3, the DNA is TGTGCTAGCAGCCCGGGACACGGACATACAGATACGCAGTATTTT. This translates into CASSPGHGHTDTQYF.

Many counts were recorded for this clonotype. The chain has TRBV5-1 and TRBJ2-5; TRBD2 is a possible D gene (5 bases). Germline CDR1 is SGHRS and CDR2 is YFSETQ. This CDR3 contains 16 residues. V was shortened by 0 bases and J by 0 bases, with 12 bases between the two germline ends. CDR3 loop: CASSLGAGRYQETQYF. The CDR3 DNA reads as TGCGCCAGCAGCTTGGGTGCGGGTCGGTACCAAGAGACCCAGTACTTC.

The J gene is TRBJ1-2, the V gene TRBV7-2; 7 bases line up with TRBD1. The length of the CDR3 is 13 residues. Germline-derived CDR1 and CDR2 are SGHTA and FQGNSA. V gave up 3 bases and J gave up 8 bases; unmatched junction bases: 6. Here the CDR3 DNA reads TGTGCCAGCAGCTTGGAGGGGGCTCGAGGCTACACCTTC. It translates to CASSLEGARGYTF.

This clonotype showed up many times. The chain uses TRBV5-1 and TRBJ2-7; 9 positions agree with TRBD1. CDR3 size: 15 residues. Germline lookup yields CDR1 SGHRS and CDR2 YFSETQ. V was clipped by 2 bases and J by 6 bases; unmatched bases: 9. The CDR3 bases are TGCGCCAGCAGCTTTCCCCCGGGACAGGGTTCCGAGCAGTACTTC. This codes for CASSFPPGQGSEQYF. Variable domain in full (rest from reference TRBV5-1 and TRBJ2-7): KAGVTQTPRYLIKTRGQQVTLSCSPISGHRSVSWYQQTPGQGLQFLFEYFSETQRNKGNFPGRFSGRQFSNSRSEMNVSTLELGDSALYLCASSFPPGQGSEQYFGPGTRLTVT.

This clonotype was counted a few times. A much larger clone lies a single base off, so this may be a read error. This sequence joins TRBV5-1 and TRBJ2-1; TRBD1 matches at 10 bases. There are 16 residues in the CDR3. CDR1 and CDR2 (germline): SGHRS, YFSETQ. CDR3 protein: CASSLVGQGSYSEQFF. The DNA of the CDR3 is TGCGCCAGCAGCTTGGTGGGACAGGGGTCATACAGTGAGCAGTTCTTC.

A few counts support this clonotype. The chain joins TRBV20-1 to TRBJ2-5, with TRBD1 matching 8 bases. V was pared by 4 bases and J by 5 bases, with 15 bases of the junction left unmatched. The CDR3 contains 16 residues. CDR1 and CDR2 (germline): DFQATT, SNEGSKA (reference sequence). The CDR3 DNA is TGCAGTGCTAACCTACGCTGGACAGGGATTTCGGAGACCCAGTACTTC. Protein product: CSANLRWTGISETQYF.

This clonotype was detected many times. This chain joins TRBV18 and TRBJ2-5; a possible D gene is TRBD2 (5 bases). Germline assignment: CDR1 KGHSH and CDR2 LQKENI. Trimming removed 8 bases at V and 4 bases at J, with 14 bases between. The CDR3 contains 13 residues. CDR3: CASSLGGLETQYF. In DNA, the CDR3 is TGTGCCAGCAGTTTAGGCGGGTTAGAGACCCAGTACTTC.

As concerns this clonotype: A read error may be the cause here, since a much bigger clone is one base away. The chain couples TRBV5-1 to TRBJ2-5, with 11 positions matching TRBD2. Germline CDR1 reads SGHRS; CDR2 reads YFSETQ. CDR3 length: 13 residues. In DNA form, the CDR3 reads TGCGTCACCTCGACTAGCGGGGAAGAGACCCAGTACTTC. Protein: CVTSTSGEETQYF.

This clonotype came up many times. This sequence joins TRBV20-1 and TRBJ2-7, with D perhaps TRBD2 (6 bases). This CDR3 is built from 14 residues. The V gene lost 0 bases and the J gene lost 5 bases, with 14 bases spanning the gap. Germline assignment: CDR1 DFQATT and CDR2 SNEGSKA (reference sequence). In DNA form, the CDR3 reads TGCAGTGCTAGAGATCGACGGAGGGGTAACGAGCAGTACTTC. Translation gives CSARDRRRGNEQYF.

This clonotype appeared many times. The chain recombines TRBV6-5 with TRBJ2-2; possible D gene TRBD2, 7 bases. Germline V CDR1 and CDR2: MNHEY, SVGAGI. The V end was cut by 0 bases, the J end by 4 bases, with 18 bases between. This CDR3 region has 18 residues. The CDR3 region has the DNA TGTGCCAGCAGTTACTCTTATGAGGGGGGGTCGGGCACCGGGGAGCTGTTTTTT. The encoded protein is CASSYSYEGGSGTGELFF.

This clonotype was picked up many times. The gene calls are TRBV20-1 and TRBJ1-1; D gene uncertain. There are 14 residues in the CDR3. CDR1 is DFQATT and CDR2 is SNEGSKA in the germline V gene (reference sequence). Deletions cut 2 bases from V and 5 bases from J, with 15 bases between. The CDR3 DNA sequence: TGCAGTGCTAGATTCCCCCCCATAGCGACTGAAGCTTTCTTT. The encoded protein is CSARFPPIATEAFF.

In this sample, this clonotype turned up many times. This chain uses TRBV2 with TRBJ1-2; possibly TRBD1 for D (5 bases). V shed 10 bases and J shed 6 bases, with 18 bases lying between them. From germline, CDR1 is SNHLY and CDR2 FYNNEI. The CDR3 length is 13 residues. The CDR3 loop reads CAIPLGGEDGYTF. The DNA of the CDR3 is TGTGCCATCCCGCTTGGGGGGGAAGATGGCTACACCTTC.

In its sample, this clonotype was seen many times. The J gene is TRBJ2-7, the V gene TRBV20-1; D remains ambiguous. Deletions cut 0 bases from V and 3 bases from J, with 12 bases between. Germline V gene data show CDR1 as DFQATT and CDR2 as SNEGSKA (reference sequence). This CDR3 comprises 14 residues. The CDR3 sequence is CSARDPGRNYEQYF. The CDR3 DNA follows: TGCAGTGCTAGAGATCCGGGTAGAAACTACGAGCAGTACTTC.

This chain joins TRBV5-1 and TRBJ1-1; D is undetermined. The CDR3 totals 15 residues. Germline CDR1 and CDR2: SGHRS and YFSETQ. Trimming shortened V by 4 bases and J by 4 bases, and 17 bases separated the two germline ends. The CDR3: CASSAQQLMSTEAFF. DNA of the CDR3: TGCGCCAGCAGCGCCCAACAGTTGATGAGCACTGAAGCTTTCTTT.

This clonotype was detected ten times or more. This chain links TRBV29-1 with TRBJ2-1, with a possible D match to TRBD2 (7 bases). This CDR3 spans 10 amino acids. The V gene lost 8 bases and the J gene lost 10 bases, with 12 bases spanning the gap. CDR1 and CDR2 from the germline V gene are SQVTM and ANQGSEA. DNA of the CDR3: TGCAGCATTGGGGGGGCGGAGCAGTTCTTC. Encoded protein: CSIGGAEQFF.

The sample holds many counts of this clonotype. The CDR3 reads CASSVEGSGANVLTF. DNA for the CDR3: TGTGCCAGCAGCGTAGAGGGCTCTGGGGCCAACGTCCTGACTTTC. The rearrangement joins TRBV9 to TRBJ2-6; D not certain. V lost 0 bases to trimming and J lost 0 bases, with 4 bases between them. Looked up from germline, CDR1 is SGDLS and CDR2 is YYNGEE. There are 15 residues in the CDR3.

This clonotype came up many times. V and J are TRBV5-6 and TRBJ2-1, with 7 bases fitting TRBD1. The CDR3 spans 14 residues. Germline-derived CDR1 and CDR2 are SGHDT and YYEEEE. J was trimmed by 6 bases and V by 4 bases; bases with no gene match: 7. The DNA for the CDR3 is TGTGCCAGCAGCACACAGACAGGGAGCAATGAGCAGTTCTTC. This translates into CASSTQTGSNEQFF.